This record looks at one T cell receptor beta chain sequence and its context. Its specificity is unknown. It was RNA transcripts that yielded the amplified TCR beta CDR3 regions. The TCR CDR3 first-round RT-PCR relied on the HTBI primer set. TCRdb reanalysed the multiplex PCR reads using MiXCR and keeps one entry per CDR3 protein. This table has under 450,000 distinct CDR3 sequences, roughly 13% appearing once. Diagnosing involved the use of clinical symptoms, serum thyroxine and TRAb, thyroid ultrasound and orbital computed tomography. The record originates from a study of T cells in Graves' hyperthyroidism and ophthalmopathy. Broader study findings: Researchers report that a 13 V-J model separated ophthalmopathy from stable hyperthyroidism. Ophthalmopathy, which appeared later, was predicted by the model a median roughly 6.5 months before onset.

The V and J ends lost 3 bases and 2 bases respectively, with 11 bases between them. Germline V gene sequence: CDR1 SGDLS, CDR2 YYNGEE. This CDR3 has 15 residues. The chain employs TRBV9 and TRBJ1-4; D ambiguous. The source material was blood. This receptor was obtained from a man under 40 with Graves' hyperthyroidism that later progressed to Graves' ophthalmopathy. The DNA of the CDR3 is TGTGCCAGCAGCGCCTTCGGGAAGACTAATGAAAAACTGTTTTTT. Protein product: CASSAFGKTNEKLFF. The full variable domain, with the rest looked up from reference TRBV9 and TRBJ1-4, is DSGVTQTPKHLITATGQRVTLRCSPRSGDLSVYWYQQSLDQGLQFLIQYYNGEERAKGNILERFSAQQFPDLHSELNLSSLELGDSALYFCASSAFGKTNEKLFFGSGTQLSVL.